The 19 T cell receptor beta chains below all came from one sample that was sequenced in a study of cytomegalovirus exposure and HLA in healthy donors. Primers included in the PCR were 60 Vbeta and 13 Jbeta primers. Profiling relied on immunoSEQ multiplex PCR, and the TCRdb table lists in-frame clones only, not all of them. In the table there are about 150,000 clones, around four fifths of which are singletons. The source material was PBMCs. The receptors shown here come from a woman aged 25-40 years in good health and CMV-seronegative.

V usage is TRBV7-8 and J usage is TRBJ1-2; no clear D. From germline, CDR1 is SGHVS and CDR2 FQNEAQ. This CDR3 is 14 amino acids long. Trimming removed 1 base from V and 7 bases from J, with 13 bases in between. The CDR3 is CASSLGPFQVGYTF. The CDR3, as DNA: TGTGCCAGCAGCTTAGGCCCTTTTCAGGTTGGCTACACCTTC. The full variable domain, rest sourced from reference TRBV7-8 and TRBJ1-2, is GAGVSQSPRYKVAKRGQDVALRCDPISGHVSLFWYQQALGQGPEFLTYFQNEAQLDKSGLPSDRFFAERPEGSVSTLKIQRTQQEDSAVYLCASSLGPFQVGYTFGSGTRLTVV.

The chain uses TRBV29-1 and TRBJ1-1; weak D call: TRBD1 (6 bases). Germline-derived CDR1 and CDR2 are SQVTM and ANQGSEA. Trimming shortened V by 6 bases and J by 10 bases, and 18 bases separated the two germline ends. This CDR3 region has 12 residues. The CDR3 loop is CSVAAPGGPAFF. The CDR3 region has the DNA TGCAGCGTCGCCGCCCCCGGGGGGCCAGCTTTCTTT.

The V call is TRBV10-2, the J call TRBJ1-3; TRBD1 matches 10 bases. CDR1 WSHSY and CDR2 SAAADI come from the germline V gene. V lost 7 bases to trimming and J lost 0 bases; unmatched junction nucleotides: 3. The CDR3 runs 15 residues. The CDR3 DNA follows: TGCGCCAGCAAGGGACAGGGGAGCTCTGGAAACACCATATATTTT. Translated: CASKGQGSSGNTIYF.

The chain employs TRBV6-5 and TRBJ2-5; tentative D call: TRBD2 (6 bases). CDR3 length: 12 amino acids. The germline V gene has CDR1 MNHEY and CDR2 SVGAGI. V lost 4 bases to trimming and J lost 11 bases, with 14 bases between them. CDR3 coding DNA: TGTGCCAGCAGTTGGGGAGGTGGGGAGCAGTACTTC. It translates to CASSWGGGEQYF.

This clone has only a few counts. The rearrangement links TRBV6-1 to TRBJ1-2, with 9 bases aligning to TRBD1. Germline assignment: CDR1 MNHNS and CDR2 SASEGT. The CDR3 totals 15 residues. V was clipped by 6 bases and J by 5 bases; unmatched bases: 10. The CDR3 DNA reads TGTGCCAGCAGCACGACAGGGGGGAAGGCTTATGGCTACACCTTC. Its protein is CASSTTGGKAYGYTF.

Concerning this clone: One end of the junction does not line up with germline, which may come from a read error. V usage is TRBV7-8 and J usage is TRBJ2-7; a weak D match, TRBD2 (5 bases). Germline lookup yields CDR1 SGHVS and CDR2 FQNEAQ. This CDR3 contains 13 residues. The CDR3 sequence: CASSQGLRLFGIF. CDR3 DNA sequence: TGTGCCAGCAGCCAAGGACTGCGTCTTTTTGGGATCTTC. The full variable domain, completed using reference TRBV7-8 and TRBJ2-7, is GAGVSQSPRYKVAKRGQDVALRCDPISGHVSLFWYQQALGQGPEFLTYFQNEAQLDKSGLPSDRFFAERPEGSVSTLKIQRTQQEDSAVYLCASSQGLRLFGIFGPGTRLTVT.

V is TRBV29-1 and J is TRBJ1-1; 8 bases match TRBD1. Germline lookup yields CDR1 SQVTM and CDR2 ANQGSEA. After removal of 7 bases from V and 2 bases from J, the junction contained 6 bases not matched to a gene. There are 13 residues in the CDR3. CDR3: CSARGHPNTEAFF. CDR3 coding DNA: TGCAGCGCCAGGGGGCATCCCAACACTGAAGCTTTCTTT.

This clone appeared a few times. The rearrangement uses TRBV4-1 and TRBJ2-1; 9 bases are a match to TRBD1. The CDR3 is made up of 15 amino acids. V was pared by 3 bases and J by 10 bases, with 10 bases of the junction left unmatched. Per germline, CDR1 MGHRA and CDR2 YSYEKL. CDR3 residues: CASSHPPRDRDEQFF. In nucleotides, the CDR3 is TGCGCCAGCAGCCACCCCCCTCGGGACAGGGACGAGCAGTTCTTC.

The V call is TRBV5-1, the J call TRBJ1-5; 10 nucleotides line up with TRBD1. Per germline, CDR1 SGHRS and CDR2 YFSETQ. J lost 5 bases, V lost 4 bases, and 9 bases had no gene match. There are 16 residues in the CDR3. The CDR3 region has the DNA TGCGCCAGCAGCGGAGGGGACAGGGGAGGGGATCAGCCCCAGCATTTT. This codes for CASSGGDRGGDQPQHF.

This clone was observed a few times. This rearrangement joins TRBV30 to TRBJ1-2, with 7 bases aligning to TRBD1. Trimming removed 0 bases from V and 4 bases from J; junction bases left unmatched: 5. The CDR3 covers 14 residues. Germline V lookup: CDR1 GTSNPN, CDR2 SVGIG (reference sequence). The CDR3 here is CAWSVTGQRYGYTF. The CDR3 DNA reads TGTGCCTGGAGTGTCACGGGACAGCGCTATGGCTACACCTTC.

CDR3 protein: CASRTRTGGVYEQYF. The DNA of the CDR3 is TGTGCCAGCAGGACTCGGACAGGGGGCGTCTACGAGCAGTACTTC. The rearrangement joins TRBV27 to TRBJ2-7; 11 bases map to TRBD1. The CDR3 consists of 15 residues. Trimming removed 6 bases from V and 3 bases from J; junction bases left unmatched: 7. Per germline, CDR1 MNHEY and CDR2 SMNVEV (reference sequence).

The chain employs TRBV27 and TRBJ2-2; no clear D gene. From germline, CDR1 is MNHEY and CDR2 SMNVEV (reference sequence). V lost 8 bases, J lost 0 bases, and 13 bases lay in between. The CDR3 consists of 15 residues. In DNA, the CDR3 is TGTGCCAGCTCCTCCGCAGGATCGAACACCGGGGAGCTGTTTTTT. The encoded protein is CASSSAGSNTGELFF.

The CDR3 coding sequence is TGTGCCAGCAGTTACCAGGGATCTAGCACAGATACGCAGTATTTT. Encoded protein: CASSYQGSSTDTQYF. This chain connects TRBV6-5 to TRBJ2-3, with a weak D call TRBD1 (5 bases). Between the trimmed V and J ends, which lost 2 bases and 0 bases, there was a span of 9 bases. CDR1 and CDR2 from the germline V gene are MNHEY and SVGAGI. CDR3 size: 15 residues.

This clone was found a few times. V and J are TRBV14 and TRBJ1-4; unclear D gene. V shed 0 bases and J shed 0 bases, with 8 bases lying between them. Germline V gene lookup returns CDR1 SGHDN and CDR2 FVKESK. The CDR3 runs 16 residues. CDR3 in DNA: TGTGCCAGCAGCCAAGAAGCTGCTGCAACTAATGAAAAACTGTTTTTT. This translates into CASSQEAAATNEKLFF.

The chain carries TRBV6-5 and TRBJ2-5; 10 nucleotides line up with TRBD2. Germline CDR1 reads MNHEY; CDR2 reads SVGAGI. The V and J ends lost 2 bases and 4 bases, in that order; junction bases with no gene match: 4. The CDR3 is 15 amino acids. As DNA, the CDR3 is TGTGCCAGCAGTTACCCCTCTAGCGGGGGAGAGACCCAGTACTTC. This gives the protein CASSYPSSGGETQYF.

The chain has TRBV18 and TRBJ2-6; 8 nucleotides match TRBD1. The CDR3 loop spans 17 amino acids. V dropped 3 bases and J dropped 1; count of bases not matched to a gene: 5. Germline V gives CDR1 KGHSH, CDR2 LQKENI. The CDR3 loop reads CASSPGTGSSGANVLTF. The CDR3 coding sequence is TGTGCCAGCTCACCCGGGACAGGTTCTTCTGGGGCCAACGTCCTGACTTTC. The full variable domain, its missing parts supplied by reference TRBV18 and TRBJ2-6, is NAGVMQNPRHLVRRRGQEARLRCSPMKGHSHVYWYRQLPEEGLKFMVYLQKENIIDESGMPKERFSAEFPKEGPSILRIQQVVRGDSAAYFCASSPGTGSSGANVLTFGAGSRLTVL.

This chain links TRBV18 with TRBJ1-2; 9 bases map to TRBD1. With V trimmed by 6 bases and J by 7 bases, 6 bases remained unmatched. This CDR3 comprises 13 residues. From germline, CDR1 is KGHSH and CDR2 LQKENI. The CDR3 region has the DNA TGTGCCAGCTCGGCCGGGACAGGGTCTGGCTACACCTTC. Protein sequence: CASSAGTGSGYTF.

The CDR3 bases are TGTGCCTGGGCTCAAGGGGGGGCTGGCAATGAGCAGTTCTTC. It is translated as CAWAQGGAGNEQFF. The V call is TRBV30, the J call TRBJ2-1; perhaps TRBD2 as D (7 bases). Germline CDR1 GTSNPN, CDR2 SVGIG (reference sequence). Trimming stripped 5 bases from V and 6 bases from J, with 17 bases between. There are 14 residues in the CDR3. Full variable domain (remainder filled in from reference TRBV30 and TRBJ2-1): SQTIHQWPATLVQPVGSPLSLECTVEGTSNPNLYWYRQAAGRGLQLLFYSVGIGQISSEVPQNLSASRPQDRQFILSSKKLLLSDSGFYLCAWAQGGAGNEQFFGPGTRLTVL.

This clone was observed a handful of times. The rearrangement links TRBV5-5 to TRBJ2-1; D possibly corresponds to TRBD1 (6 bases). The CDR3 runs 14 residues. CDR1 SGHKS and CDR2 YYEKEE come from the germline V gene (reference sequence). Trimming cost V 5 bases and J 8 bases, with 17 bases left between them. The CDR3 region is CASRLRTGLDEQFF. Written as DNA, the CDR3 is TGTGCCAGCAGACTTCGTACAGGGTTGGATGAGCAGTTCTTC.